Below, 8 T cell receptor beta chains from the same sample are listed, as sequenced in a study of blood T cell repertoires in COVID-19 (dated by TCRdb to the early 2020s). The library was produced with the immunoSEQ multiplex PCR assay. Here the immuneACCESS table is served through TCRdb, limited to in-frame sequences with V and J called. Missing clones are a known gap in these copies; in checked studies unresolved V genes cover under half, and the rest lacks a known reason. The sample contains around 200,000 clones, 80% of them found a single time. The top ten hold 7% to 8.5% of the sample. Material for sequencing was PBMCs or T cells enriched from blood (not recorded which). All receptors derive from a woman aged 40 to 55 with acute COVID-19.

The gene calls are TRBV2 and TRBJ1-2, with 10 bases that match TRBD1. V lost 4 bases to trimming and J lost 8 bases; unmatched junction nucleotides: 1. This CDR3 has 12 residues. Germline V gene sequence: CDR1 SNHLY, CDR2 FYNNEI. CDR3 sequence (DNA): TGTGCCAGCAGTGGGACAGGGGGAGGCTACACCTTC. Its translation is CASSGTGGGYTF. The variable domain in full, completed from reference TRBV2 and TRBJ1-2, reads EPEVTQTPSHQVTQMGQEVILRCVPISNHLYFYWYRQILGQKVEFLVSFYNNEISEKSEIFDDQFSVERPDGSNFTLKIRSTKLEDSAMYFCASSGTGGGYTFGSGTRLTVV.

This chain joins TRBV19 and TRBJ1-3, with 9 bases fitting TRBD1. Germline CDR1 reads LNHDA; CDR2 reads SQIVND (reference sequence). This CDR3 spans 13 amino acids. V shed 7 bases, J shed 6 bases, and the junction held 4 bases outside the gene matches. The CDR3 reads CASNRGPENTIYF. CDR3 DNA: TGTGCCAGTAACAGGGGGCCCGAAAACACCATATATTTT.

In its sample, this clone was seen many times. The chain joins TRBV12-3 or TRBV12-4 to TRBJ1-4, with D possibly matching TRBD1 (5 bases). With 9 bases removed from V and 5 bases from J, the gap between germline ends came to 13 bases. The CDR3 contains 13 residues. The CDR3 here is CASRQRLNEKLFF. In DNA, the CDR3 is TGTGCCAGTAGACAGAGGCTAAATGAAAAACTGTTTTTT.

The rearrangement links TRBV5-1 to TRBJ1-3; D uncertain. CDR3 length equals 15 residues. V lost 0 bases and J 5 bases, leaving 12 bases between the germline ends. CDR1 is SGHRS and CDR2 is YFSETQ in the germline V gene. The chain's CDR3 is CASSLAGLGRNTIYF. CDR3 sequence (DNA): TGCGCCAGCAGCTTGGCCGGTCTCGGTCGAAACACCATATATTTT.

This clone has only one observation. The chain is built from TRBV10-1 and TRBJ1-2; the D gene is possibly TRBD1 (5 bases). The V gene's germline CDR1 is WNHNN and CDR2 SYGVQD (reference sequence). This CDR3 has 13 amino acids. Trimming pared 1 base from V and 5 bases from J, leaving 8 bases between. CDR3 residues: CASSEWQGYGYTF. CDR3 coding DNA: TGCGCCAGCAGTGAGTGGCAGGGATATGGCTACACCTTC.

This clone was picked up one time. The J gene is TRBJ1-5, the V gene TRBV27, with 7 bases identical to TRBD1. The CDR3 is 14 amino acids. Looked up from germline, CDR1 is MNHEY and CDR2 is SMNVEV (reference sequence). Trimming at V came to 2 bases and at J to 4 bases, leaving 2 bases not matched to a gene. CDR3 nucleotides: TGTGCCAGCAGTTTACGACAGGGTAATCAGCCCCAGCATTTT. As protein: CASSLRQGNQPQHF.

This chain joins TRBV29-1 and TRBJ1-2; D possibly corresponds to TRBD1 (5 bases). Looked up from germline, CDR1 is SQVTM and CDR2 is ANQGSEA. Trimming cost V 7 bases and J 0 bases, with 15 bases left between them. The CDR3 consists of 14 residues. The CDR3 coding sequence is TGCAGCGCGGAACAGGACATTACTAACTATGGCTACACCTTC. Its protein product is CSAEQDITNYGYTF.

The chain combines TRBV7-3 with TRBJ2-1; D unresolved. Germline V CDR1 and CDR2: SGHTA, FQGTGA. The CDR3 covers 15 residues. The germline V and J ends were trimmed by 2 bases and 8 bases, with 16 bases remaining between them. CDR3 amino acids: CASSLGASKFYEQFF. The DNA of the CDR3 is TGTGCCAGCAGCTTAGGTGCTAGTAAGTTCTATGAGCAGTTCTTC.